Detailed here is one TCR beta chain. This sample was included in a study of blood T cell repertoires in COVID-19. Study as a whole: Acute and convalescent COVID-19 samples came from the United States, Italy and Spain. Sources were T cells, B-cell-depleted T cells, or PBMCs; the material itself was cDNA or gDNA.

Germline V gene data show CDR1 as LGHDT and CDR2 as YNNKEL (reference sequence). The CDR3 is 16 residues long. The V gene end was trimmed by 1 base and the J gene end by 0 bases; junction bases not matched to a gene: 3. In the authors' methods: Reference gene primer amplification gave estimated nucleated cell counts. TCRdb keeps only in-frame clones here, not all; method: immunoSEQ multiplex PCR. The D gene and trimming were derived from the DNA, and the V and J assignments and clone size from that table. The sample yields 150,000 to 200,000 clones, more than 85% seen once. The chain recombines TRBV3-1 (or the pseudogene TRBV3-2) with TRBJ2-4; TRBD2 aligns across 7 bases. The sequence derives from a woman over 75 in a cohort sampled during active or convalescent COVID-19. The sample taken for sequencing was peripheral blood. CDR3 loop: CASSQASGLAKNIQYF. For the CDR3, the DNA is TGTGCCAGCAGCCAAGCTAGCGGCCTAGCCAAAAACATTCAGTACTTC.